This entry concerns a single TCR beta chain. Its antigen remains unidentified. Synthesis of TCR cDNA relied on 5'RACE template switching, which attached a universal primer site and UMIs. TCRdb independently ran MiXCR on the 5' RACE reads; one entry per CDR3 protein. This sample carries 450,000 to 550,000 distinct CDR3 sequences, 21% of them seen once, and the ten largest clones take roughly 16%. This CDR3 is built from 14 residues. Germline values: CDR1 SGHRS, CDR2 YFSETQ. Trimming removed 1 base at V and 3 bases at J, with 8 bases between. This entry is derived from a study of T cells after yellow fever vaccination. Study-wide findings and caveats: Clonotypes shared by both compartments, CD4 and CD8, made up a small share. FACS-sorted repertoires might harbor abundant contaminating clonotypes from the bulk population.

The material was PBMCs, obtained less than 25 days after the first yellow fever vaccination. The receptor comes from a man between 18 and 29 years old who received the YFV17D yellow fever vaccine. V gene TRBV5-1 combines with J gene TRBJ2-1; D remains unclear. The CDR3 sequence: CASSLSPDYNEQFF. CDR3 bases: TGCGCCAGCAGCTTGAGTCCAGACTACAATGAGCAGTTCTTC. Filled out from reference TRBV5-1 and TRBJ2-1, the complete variable domain reads KAGVTQTPRYLIKTRGQQVTLSCSPISGHRSVSWYQQTPGQGLQFLFEYFSETQRNKGNFPGRFSGRQFSNSRSEMNVSTLELGDSALYLCASSLSPDYNEQFFGPGTRLTVL.